Given below is one T cell receptor beta chain in context. What it recognizes is unknown. This CDR3 is built from 12 residues. Germline values: CDR1 MNHNY, CDR2 SVGAGI (reference sequence). J gave up 8 bases and V 6 bases, and 4 bases lay outside the gene matches. These data originate in a study of vaccination effects on CD4 cells after COVID-19. The assay was immunoSEQ multiplex PCR, and TCRdb's table has in-frame clones only and misses some. The table lists 65,000 to 70,000 clones, approximately 76% of them singletons. Under the ViraFEST assay, PBMC were stimulated with viral peptide pools so that antigen-specific CD4+ T cells expanded. Sequencing was performed afterwards. Once cultured for roughly ten days, the cells underwent separation to obtain CD4+ T cells. Participants each got two BNT162b2 or mRNA-1273 vaccine doses.

The specimen comprised CD4+ T cells from PBMCs cultured with HCoV-OC43 spike peptides, sampled after COVID-19 vaccination. Sample subset: HCoV-OC43 spike overlapping peptide pool stimulation. This TCR derives from a human donor who received a COVID-19 vaccine. This chain joins TRBV6-6 and TRBJ2-1; TRBD2 matches 7 bases. CDR3 sequence reads: CASSLLADEQFF. CDR3 DNA sequence: TGTGCCAGCAGCCTCCTAGCGGATGAGCAGTTCTTC.